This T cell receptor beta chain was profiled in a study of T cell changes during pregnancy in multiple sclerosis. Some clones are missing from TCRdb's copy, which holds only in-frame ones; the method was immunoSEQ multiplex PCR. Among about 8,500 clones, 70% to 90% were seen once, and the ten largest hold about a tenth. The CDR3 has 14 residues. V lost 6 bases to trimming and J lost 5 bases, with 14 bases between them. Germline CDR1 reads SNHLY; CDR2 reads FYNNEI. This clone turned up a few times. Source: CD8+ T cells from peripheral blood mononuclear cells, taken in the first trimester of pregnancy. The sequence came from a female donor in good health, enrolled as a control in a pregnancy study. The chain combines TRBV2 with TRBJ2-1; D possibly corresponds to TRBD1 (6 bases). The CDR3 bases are TGTGCCAGCAGCTGGGACACCACCCACAATGAGCAGTTCTTC. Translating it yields CASSWDTTHNEQFF.